The source of this T cell receptor beta chain is a study of blood T cell repertoires in COVID-19. Sequencing used immunoSEQ multiplex PCR; TCRdb keeps in-frame clones, though not all of them. The table has roughly 100,000 clones, 88% seen once; the top ten hold 3.5%. The CDR3 length is 15 residues. V was clipped by 5 bases and J by 3 bases, with 17 bases between them. Germline loops: CDR1 SGHVS, CDR2 FNYEAQ. Sequenced input: peripheral blood. The clonotype comes from a human donor in a cohort sampled during active COVID-19. The chain employs TRBV7-6 and TRBJ2-7, with D unclear. CDR3 residues: CASSPLGGVFYEQYF. In nucleotides, the CDR3 is TGTGCCAGCAGCCCTCTAGGTGGAGTCTTCTACGAGCAGTACTTC.